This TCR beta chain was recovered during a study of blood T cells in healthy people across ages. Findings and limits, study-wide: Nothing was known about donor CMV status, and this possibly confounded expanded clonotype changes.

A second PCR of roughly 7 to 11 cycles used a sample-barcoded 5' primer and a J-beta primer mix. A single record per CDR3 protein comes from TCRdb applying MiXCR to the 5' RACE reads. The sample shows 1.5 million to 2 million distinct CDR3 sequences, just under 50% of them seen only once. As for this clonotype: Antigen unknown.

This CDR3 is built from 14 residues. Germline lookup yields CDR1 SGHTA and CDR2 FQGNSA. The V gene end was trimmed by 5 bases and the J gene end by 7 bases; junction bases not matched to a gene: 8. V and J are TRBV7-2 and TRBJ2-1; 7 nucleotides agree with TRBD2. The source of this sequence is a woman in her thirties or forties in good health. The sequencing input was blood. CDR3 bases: TGTGCCAGCAGCGACCAACCGGGACTAAATGAGCAGTTCTTC. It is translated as CASSDQPGLNEQFF.